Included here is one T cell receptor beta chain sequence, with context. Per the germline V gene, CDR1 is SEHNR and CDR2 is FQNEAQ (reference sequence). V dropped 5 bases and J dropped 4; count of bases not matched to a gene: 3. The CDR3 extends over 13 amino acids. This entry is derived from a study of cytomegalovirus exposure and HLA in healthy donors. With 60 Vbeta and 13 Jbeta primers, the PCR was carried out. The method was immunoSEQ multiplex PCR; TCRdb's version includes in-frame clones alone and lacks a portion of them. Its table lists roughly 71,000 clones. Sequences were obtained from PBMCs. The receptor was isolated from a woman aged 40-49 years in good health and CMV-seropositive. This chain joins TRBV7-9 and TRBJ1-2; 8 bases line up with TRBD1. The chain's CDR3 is CASSPGTGYGYTF. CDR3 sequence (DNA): TGTGCCAGCAGCCCCGGGACAGGCTATGGCTACACCTTC.